This T cell receptor beta chain stems from a study of early T cells in non-severe SARS-CoV-2 infection. Researchers attached unique molecular identifiers to individual cDNA molecules. TCRdb reanalysed the 5' RACE reads using MiXCR and keeps one entry per CDR3 protein. This sample has 65,000 to 85,000 distinct CDR3 sequences, with roughly 13% found just once. This clonotype was seen at least ten times. This CDR3 comprises 18 residues. V gave up 2 bases and J gave up 2 bases, with 20 bases separating them. The clonotype originates from an adult who was a healthcare worker with PCR-confirmed SARS-CoV-2 infection or an uninfected control (not recorded which). The sequenced sample was whole blood. The chain carries TRBV12-3 or TRBV12-4 and TRBJ2-3; D is uncertain. This chain's CDR3 is CASSLWSGSDPNTDTQYF. DNA for the CDR3: TGTGCCAGCAGTTTATGGAGTGGGTCGGACCCCAACACAGATACGCAGTATTTT.